Following are 15 T cell receptor beta chains from one sample sequenced in a study of post-analysis software for immune sequencing data. No antigen has been identified for these receptors. Unique molecular identifiers had been added to the TCR beta cDNA libraries. MiXCR was run by TCRdb on the PCR reads, yielding one entry per CDR3 protein. The sample records approximately 660,000 distinct CDR3 sequences, 59% being singletons. The study's findings and limits: TRBV5-6, TRBV5-1 and TRBV20-1 were among about 5 TRBV segments more frequent in patients than controls.

Input material: blood. Every receptor here comes from a girl between 2 and 10 years old with multiple sclerosis.

In its sample, this clonotype was seen once. This chain joins TRBV11-1 and TRBJ2-2; tentatively, D is TRBD1 or TRBD2 (5 bases each). The V and J ends lost 8 bases and 2 bases respectively, with 12 bases between them. The CDR3 consists of 14 residues. Germline lookup yields CDR1 SGHAT and CDR2 FQDESV (reference sequence). Here the CDR3 reads CASVEGQNTGELFF. The CDR3 coding sequence is TGTGCCAGCGTTGAGGGGCAAAACACCGGGGAGCTGTTTTTT.

The rearrangement joins TRBV20-1 to TRBJ2-1, with TRBD2 matching over 13 bases. The CDR3 is made up of 18 amino acids. Trimming at V came to 1 base and at J to 1 base, leaving 7 bases not matched to a gene. CDR1 is DFQATT and CDR2 is SNEGSKA in the germline V gene (reference sequence). The CDR3 nucleotides read TGCAGTGCTAGAGCTAGGACTAGCGGGGGTACATCCTACAATGAGCAGTTCTTC. This sequence encodes CSARARTSGGTSYNEQFF.

The gene calls are TRBV5-1 and TRBJ2-1, with 15 bases lining up with TRBD2. The CDR3 runs to 18 residues. Germline loops: CDR1 SGHRS, CDR2 YFSETQ. V lost 3 bases and J lost 8; bases outside the gene matches: 12. CDR3 in DNA: TGCGCCAGCAGCTGGGCCGGGACTAGCGGGAGGAGAGGAGATGAGCAGTTCTTC. The encoded protein is CASSWAGTSGRRGDEQFF.

This sequence joins TRBV29-1 and TRBJ2-5; 9 bases align to TRBD2. The V and J ends lost 3 bases and 4 bases, in that order; junction bases with no gene match: 3. The CDR3 is 13 amino acids. Germline CDR1 reads SQVTM; CDR2 reads ANQGSEA. In DNA, the CDR3 is TGCAGCGTTGACCAACTAGCGGGAGAGACCCAGTACTTC. This translates into CSVDQLAGETQYF. Together with reference TRBV29-1 and TRBJ2-5, the CDR3 gives the full variable domain: SAVISQKPSRDICQRGTSLTIQCQVDSQVTMMFWYRQQPGQSLTLIATANQGSEATYESGFVIDKFPISRPNLTFSTLTVSNMSPEDSSIYLCSVDQLAGETQYFGPGTRLLVL.

The chain is built from TRBV24-1 and TRBJ2-5; weak D call: TRBD2 (5 bases). Trimming removed 0 bases from V and 2 bases from J, with 12 bases in between. The CDR3 runs to 16 residues. Looked up from germline, CDR1 is KGHDR and CDR2 is SFDVKD. The CDR3 DNA sequence: TGTGCCACCAGTGATTTGCCCTCGGGGAAGCAAGAGACCCAGTACTTC. Translated: CATSDLPSGKQETQYF.

This sequence joins TRBV29-1 and TRBJ2-1, with 7 bases aligning to TRBD1. The ends lost 7 bases at V and 6 bases at J; junction bases unmatched: 9. Germline CDR1 SQVTM, CDR2 ANQGSEA. This CDR3 has 13 amino acids. The CDR3 nucleotides are TGCAGCGGAATCAGGGGGAAAGGCAATGAGCAGTTCTTC. It encodes CSGIRGKGNEQFF.

The chain has TRBV20-1 and TRBJ2-3; tentatively, D is TRBD2 (6 bases). CDR3 size: 14 residues. Trimming shortened V by 1 base and J by 0 bases, and 8 bases separated the two germline ends. Germline values: CDR1 DFQATT, CDR2 SNEGSKA (reference sequence). The CDR3 nucleotides are TGCAGTGCTAGAGTGGGGACTAGCACAGATACGCAGTATTTT. Amino acids: CSARVGTSTDTQYF.

The rearrangement uses TRBV27 and TRBJ2-7, with D perhaps matching TRBD2 (6 bases). The CDR3 runs 11 residues. Germline CDR1 and CDR2: MNHEY and SMNVEV (reference sequence). The CDR3 DNA is TGTGGGACGGGAGAGGGCGAGAGGCAGTACTTC. As protein: CGTGEGERQYF.

Only one count was recorded for this clonotype. This rearrangement joins TRBV10-3 to TRBJ2-1; 7 nucleotides align to TRBD2. CDR1 and CDR2 from the germline V gene are ENHRY and SYGVKD. V gave up 0 bases and J gave up 1 base; unmatched junction bases: 3. This CDR3 spans 16 amino acids. CDR3 sequence reads: CAISESGGASYNEQFF. The CDR3 DNA follows: TGTGCCATCAGTGAGTCGGGAGGGGCTTCCTACAATGAGCAGTTCTTC.

The V gene is TRBV12-3 or TRBV12-4, the J gene TRBJ2-3; D is possibly TRBD2 (6 bases). The length of the CDR3 is 16 residues. Trimming left V 4 bases short and J 4 bases short, with 18 bases between. CDR3 in DNA: TGTGCCAGCAGTTGGAGGGGCAGTGGAATCTCAGATACGCAGTATTTT. This encodes CASSWRGSGISDTQYF.

The J gene is TRBJ2-3, the V gene TRBV5-1, with 7 bases fitting TRBD1. This CDR3 spans 16 amino acids. Germline V gene data show CDR1 as SGHRS and CDR2 as YFSETQ. The V gene end was trimmed by 4 bases and the J gene end by 3 bases; junction bases not matched to a gene: 11. CDR3 loop: CASSPGRDSSTDTQYF. Here the CDR3 DNA reads TGCGCCAGCAGCCCCGGCCGGGACAGCTCTACAGATACGCAGTATTTT.

The CDR3 DNA reads TGCAGTGCCCCGGATCAGGCAGATACGCAGTATTTT. Protein sequence: CSAPDQADTQYF. The chain employs TRBV20-1 and TRBJ2-3, with no clear D. With 6 bases removed from V and 4 bases from J, the gap between germline ends came to 11 bases. The CDR3 length is 12 residues. Germline values: CDR1 DFQATT, CDR2 SNEGSKA (reference sequence).

V usage is TRBV2 and J usage is TRBJ1-2, with TRBD1 matching 7 bases. Germline loops: CDR1 SNHLY, CDR2 FYNNEI. CDR3 length: 13 residues. The trim removed 7 bases at V and 6 bases at J, leaving 8 bases unmatched. The CDR3 nucleotides are TGTGCCAGCACTATAACAGGGGTTAATGGCTACACCTTC. Protein: CASTITGVNGYTF.

This clonotype was detected only a few times. The rearrangement uses TRBV20-1 and TRBJ1-1; the match to TRBD1 covers 8 bases. Germline V gene data show CDR1 as DFQATT and CDR2 as SNEGSKA (reference sequence). V shed 0 bases, J shed 5 bases, and the junction held 8 bases outside the gene matches. This CDR3 spans 15 amino acids. The CDR3 is CSARDSGQGGTEAFF. The CDR3 DNA follows: TGCAGTGCTAGAGACTCAGGACAGGGAGGGACTGAAGCTTTCTTT.

The V call is TRBV7-9, the J call TRBJ2-4, with unresolved D. The germline V gene encodes CDR1 SEHNR and CDR2 FQNEAQ (reference sequence). The CDR3 extends over 15 amino acids. V was clipped by 4 bases and J by 0 bases, with 10 bases between them. CDR3 coding DNA: TGTGCCAGCAGCTGCGACGGTGTAGCCAAAAACATTCAGTACTTC. Translated: CASSCDGVAKNIQYF.